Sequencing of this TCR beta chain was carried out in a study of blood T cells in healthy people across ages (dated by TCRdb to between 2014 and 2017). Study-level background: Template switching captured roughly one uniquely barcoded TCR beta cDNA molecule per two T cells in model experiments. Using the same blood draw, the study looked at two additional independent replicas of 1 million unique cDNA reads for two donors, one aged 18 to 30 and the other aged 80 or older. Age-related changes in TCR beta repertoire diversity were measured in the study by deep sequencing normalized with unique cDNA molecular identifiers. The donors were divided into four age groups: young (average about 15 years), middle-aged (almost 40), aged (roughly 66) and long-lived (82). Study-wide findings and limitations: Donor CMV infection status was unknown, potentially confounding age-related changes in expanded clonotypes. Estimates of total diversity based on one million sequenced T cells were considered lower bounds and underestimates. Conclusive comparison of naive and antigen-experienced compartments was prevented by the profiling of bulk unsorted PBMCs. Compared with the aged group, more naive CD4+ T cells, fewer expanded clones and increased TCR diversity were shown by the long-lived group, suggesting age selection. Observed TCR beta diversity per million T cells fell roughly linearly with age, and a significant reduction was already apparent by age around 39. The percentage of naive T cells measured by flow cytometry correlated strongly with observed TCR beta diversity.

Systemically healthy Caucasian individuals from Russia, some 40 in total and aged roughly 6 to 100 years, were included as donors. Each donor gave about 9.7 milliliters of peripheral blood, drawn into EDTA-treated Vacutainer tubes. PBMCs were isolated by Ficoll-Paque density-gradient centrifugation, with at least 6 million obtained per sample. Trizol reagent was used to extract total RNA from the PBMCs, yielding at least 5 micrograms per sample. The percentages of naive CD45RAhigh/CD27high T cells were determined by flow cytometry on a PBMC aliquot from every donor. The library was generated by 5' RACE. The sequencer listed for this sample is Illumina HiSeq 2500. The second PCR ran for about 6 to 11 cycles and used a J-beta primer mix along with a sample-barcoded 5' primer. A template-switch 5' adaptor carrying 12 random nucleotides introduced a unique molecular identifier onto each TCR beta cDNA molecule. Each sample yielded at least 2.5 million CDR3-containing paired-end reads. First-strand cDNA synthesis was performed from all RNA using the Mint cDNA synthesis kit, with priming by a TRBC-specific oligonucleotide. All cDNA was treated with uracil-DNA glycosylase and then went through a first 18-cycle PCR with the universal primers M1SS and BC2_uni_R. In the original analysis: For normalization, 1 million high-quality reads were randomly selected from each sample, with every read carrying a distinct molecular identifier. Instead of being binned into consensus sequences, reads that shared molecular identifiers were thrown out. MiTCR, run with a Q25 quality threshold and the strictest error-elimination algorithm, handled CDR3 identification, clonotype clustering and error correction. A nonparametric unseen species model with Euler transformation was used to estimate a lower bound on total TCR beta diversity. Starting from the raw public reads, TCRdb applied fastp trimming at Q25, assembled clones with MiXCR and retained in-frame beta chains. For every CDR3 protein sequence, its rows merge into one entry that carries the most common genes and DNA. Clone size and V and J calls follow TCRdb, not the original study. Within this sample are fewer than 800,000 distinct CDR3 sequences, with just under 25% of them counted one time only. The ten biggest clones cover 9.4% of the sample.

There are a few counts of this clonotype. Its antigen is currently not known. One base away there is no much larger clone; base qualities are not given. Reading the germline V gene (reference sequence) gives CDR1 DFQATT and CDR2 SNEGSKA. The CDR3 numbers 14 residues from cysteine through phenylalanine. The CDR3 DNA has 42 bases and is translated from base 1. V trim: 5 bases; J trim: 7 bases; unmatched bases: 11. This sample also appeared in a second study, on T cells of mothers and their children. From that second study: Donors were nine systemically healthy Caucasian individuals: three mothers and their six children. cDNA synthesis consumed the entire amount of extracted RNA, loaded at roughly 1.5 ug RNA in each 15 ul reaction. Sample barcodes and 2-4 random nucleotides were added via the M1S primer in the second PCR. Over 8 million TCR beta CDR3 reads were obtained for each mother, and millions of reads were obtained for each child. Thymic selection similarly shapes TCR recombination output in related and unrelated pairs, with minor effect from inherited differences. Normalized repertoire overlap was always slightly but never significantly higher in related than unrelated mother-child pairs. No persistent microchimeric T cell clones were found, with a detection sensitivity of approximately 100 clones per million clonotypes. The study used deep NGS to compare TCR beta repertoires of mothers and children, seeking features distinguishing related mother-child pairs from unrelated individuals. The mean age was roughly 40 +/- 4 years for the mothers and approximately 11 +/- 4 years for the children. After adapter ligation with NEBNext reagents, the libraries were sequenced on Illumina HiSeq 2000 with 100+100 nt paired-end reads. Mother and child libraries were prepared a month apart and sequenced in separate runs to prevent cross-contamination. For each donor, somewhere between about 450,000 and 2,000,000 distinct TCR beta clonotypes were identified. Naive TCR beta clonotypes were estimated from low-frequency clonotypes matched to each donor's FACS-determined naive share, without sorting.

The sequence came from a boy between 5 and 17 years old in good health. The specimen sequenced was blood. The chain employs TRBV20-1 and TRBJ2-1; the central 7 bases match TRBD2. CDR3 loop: CSADSGSPRNEQFF. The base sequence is TGCAGTGCTGATAGCGGGTCCCCGAGGAATGAGCAGTTCTTC.